This T cell receptor (beta chain) is drawn from a study of blood T cells in healthy people across ages. For the study at large: About one barcoded beta molecule per two T cells was captured by template switching.

Study conclusions and caveats: TCR beta diversity, measured per million T cells, fell in a roughly linear way with age.

CDR3 length equals 14 residues. Per the germline V gene, CDR1 is SEHNR and CDR2 is FQNEAQ (reference sequence). V lost 5 bases, J lost 0 bases, and 10 bases lay in between. A sample-barcoded 5' primer and a J-beta primer mix were used in a second PCR of roughly 7 to 12 cycles. Tagging of each cDNA molecule was performed by a template-switch adaptor with 12 random nucleotides. Each of the samples gave a minimum of 3 million paired-end reads that contained CDR3. Each CDR3 protein is one row after TCRdb ran MiXCR on the 5' RACE reads. Seen here are hundreds of thousands of distinct CDR3 sequences, around 54% observed once, and the top ten hold 30% to 45%. On this clonotype: What it binds is not known.

Sequencing input: blood. The source of this sequence is a man aged 55 to 70 in good health. This chain uses TRBV7-9 with TRBJ2-5, with D uncertain. CDR3 sequence (DNA): TGTGCCAGCAGCCCACTTGAGTACCAAGAGACCCAGTACTTC. It yields the protein CASSPLEYQETQYF.